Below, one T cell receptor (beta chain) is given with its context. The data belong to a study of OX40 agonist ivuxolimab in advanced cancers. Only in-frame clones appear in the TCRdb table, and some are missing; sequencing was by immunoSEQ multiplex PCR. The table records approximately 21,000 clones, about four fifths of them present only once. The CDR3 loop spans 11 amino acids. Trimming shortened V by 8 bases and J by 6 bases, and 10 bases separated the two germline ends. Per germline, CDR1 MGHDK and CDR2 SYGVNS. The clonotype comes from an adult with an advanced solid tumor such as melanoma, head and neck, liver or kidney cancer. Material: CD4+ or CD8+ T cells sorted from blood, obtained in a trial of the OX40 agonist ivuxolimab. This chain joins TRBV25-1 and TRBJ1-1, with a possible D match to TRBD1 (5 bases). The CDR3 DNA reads TGTGCCAGCCGGGGGTCGGCTGAAGCTTTCTTT. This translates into CASRGSAEAFF.